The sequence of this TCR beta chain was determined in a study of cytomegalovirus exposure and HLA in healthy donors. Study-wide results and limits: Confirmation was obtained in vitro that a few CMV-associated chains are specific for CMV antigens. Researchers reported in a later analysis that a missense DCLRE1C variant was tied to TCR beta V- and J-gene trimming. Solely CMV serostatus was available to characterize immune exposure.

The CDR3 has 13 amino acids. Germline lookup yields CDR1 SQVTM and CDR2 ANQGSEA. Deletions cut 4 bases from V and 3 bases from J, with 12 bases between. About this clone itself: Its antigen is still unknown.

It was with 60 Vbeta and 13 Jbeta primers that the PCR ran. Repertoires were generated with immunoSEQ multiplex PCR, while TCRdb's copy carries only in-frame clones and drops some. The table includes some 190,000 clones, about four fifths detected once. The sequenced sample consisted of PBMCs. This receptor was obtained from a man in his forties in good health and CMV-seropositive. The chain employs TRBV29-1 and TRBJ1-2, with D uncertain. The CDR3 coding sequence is TGCAGCGTTGCGGTAGGGAGCGACTATGGCTACACCTTC. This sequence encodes CSVAVGSDYGYTF. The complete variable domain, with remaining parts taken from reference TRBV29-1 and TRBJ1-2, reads SAVISQKPSRDICQRGTSLTIQCQVDSQVTMMFWYRQQPGQSLTLIATANQGSEATYESGFVIDKFPISRPNLTFSTLTVSNMSPEDSSIYLCSVAVGSDYGYTFGSGTRLTVV.